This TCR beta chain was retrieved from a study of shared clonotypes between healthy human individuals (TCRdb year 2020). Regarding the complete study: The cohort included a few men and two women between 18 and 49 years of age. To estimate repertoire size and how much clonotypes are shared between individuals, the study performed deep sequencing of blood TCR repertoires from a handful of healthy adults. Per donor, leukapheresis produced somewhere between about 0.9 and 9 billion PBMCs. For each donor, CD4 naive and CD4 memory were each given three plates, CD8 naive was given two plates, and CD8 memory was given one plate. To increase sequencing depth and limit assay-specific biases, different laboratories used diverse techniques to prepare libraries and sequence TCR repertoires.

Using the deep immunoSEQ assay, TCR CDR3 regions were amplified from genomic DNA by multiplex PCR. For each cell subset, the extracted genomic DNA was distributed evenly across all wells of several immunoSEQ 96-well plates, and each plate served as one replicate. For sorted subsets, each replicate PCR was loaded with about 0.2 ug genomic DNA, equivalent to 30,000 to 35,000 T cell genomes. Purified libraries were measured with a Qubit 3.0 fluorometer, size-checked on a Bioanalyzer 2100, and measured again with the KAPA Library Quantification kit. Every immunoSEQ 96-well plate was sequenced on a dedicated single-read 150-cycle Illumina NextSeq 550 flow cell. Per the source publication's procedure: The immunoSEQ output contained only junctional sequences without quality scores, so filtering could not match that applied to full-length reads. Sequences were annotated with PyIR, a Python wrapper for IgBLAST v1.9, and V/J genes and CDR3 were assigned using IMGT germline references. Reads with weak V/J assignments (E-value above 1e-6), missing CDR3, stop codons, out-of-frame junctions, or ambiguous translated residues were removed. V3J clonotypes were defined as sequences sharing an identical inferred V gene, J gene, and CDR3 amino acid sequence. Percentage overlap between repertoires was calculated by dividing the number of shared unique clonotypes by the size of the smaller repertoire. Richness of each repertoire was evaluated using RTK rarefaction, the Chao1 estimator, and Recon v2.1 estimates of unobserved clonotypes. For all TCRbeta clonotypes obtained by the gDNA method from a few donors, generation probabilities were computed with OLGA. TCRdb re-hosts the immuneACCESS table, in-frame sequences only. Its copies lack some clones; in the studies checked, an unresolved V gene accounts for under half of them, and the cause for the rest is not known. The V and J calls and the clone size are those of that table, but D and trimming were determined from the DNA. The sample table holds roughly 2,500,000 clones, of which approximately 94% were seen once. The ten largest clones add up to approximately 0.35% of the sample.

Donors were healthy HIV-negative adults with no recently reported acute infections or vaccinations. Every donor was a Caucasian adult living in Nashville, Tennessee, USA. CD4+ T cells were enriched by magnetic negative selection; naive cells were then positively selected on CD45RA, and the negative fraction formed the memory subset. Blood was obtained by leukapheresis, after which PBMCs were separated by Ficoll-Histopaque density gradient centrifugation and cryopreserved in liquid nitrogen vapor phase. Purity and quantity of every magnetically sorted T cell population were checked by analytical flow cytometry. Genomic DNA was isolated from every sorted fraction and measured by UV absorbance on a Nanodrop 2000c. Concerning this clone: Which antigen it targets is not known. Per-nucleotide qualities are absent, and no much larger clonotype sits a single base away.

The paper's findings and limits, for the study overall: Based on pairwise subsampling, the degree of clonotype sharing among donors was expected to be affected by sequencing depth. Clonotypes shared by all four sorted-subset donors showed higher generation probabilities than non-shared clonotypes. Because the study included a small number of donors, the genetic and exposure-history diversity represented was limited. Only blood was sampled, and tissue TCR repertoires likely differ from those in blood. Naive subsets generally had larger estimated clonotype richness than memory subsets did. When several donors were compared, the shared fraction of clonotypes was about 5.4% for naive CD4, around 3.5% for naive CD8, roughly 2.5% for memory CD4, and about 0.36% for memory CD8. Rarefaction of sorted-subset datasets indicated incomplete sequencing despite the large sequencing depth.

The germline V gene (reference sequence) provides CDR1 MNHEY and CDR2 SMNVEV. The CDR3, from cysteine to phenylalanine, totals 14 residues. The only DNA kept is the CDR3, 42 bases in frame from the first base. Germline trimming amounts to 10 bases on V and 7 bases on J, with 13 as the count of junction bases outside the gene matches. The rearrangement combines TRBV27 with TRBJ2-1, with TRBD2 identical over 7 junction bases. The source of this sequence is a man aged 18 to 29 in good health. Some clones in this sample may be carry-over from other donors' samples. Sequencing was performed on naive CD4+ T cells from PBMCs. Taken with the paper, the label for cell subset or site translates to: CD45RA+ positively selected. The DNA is TGTGCCACCCACGGCGGGAGCCCTTGGAATGAGCAGTTCTTC. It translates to CATHGGSPWNEQFF.